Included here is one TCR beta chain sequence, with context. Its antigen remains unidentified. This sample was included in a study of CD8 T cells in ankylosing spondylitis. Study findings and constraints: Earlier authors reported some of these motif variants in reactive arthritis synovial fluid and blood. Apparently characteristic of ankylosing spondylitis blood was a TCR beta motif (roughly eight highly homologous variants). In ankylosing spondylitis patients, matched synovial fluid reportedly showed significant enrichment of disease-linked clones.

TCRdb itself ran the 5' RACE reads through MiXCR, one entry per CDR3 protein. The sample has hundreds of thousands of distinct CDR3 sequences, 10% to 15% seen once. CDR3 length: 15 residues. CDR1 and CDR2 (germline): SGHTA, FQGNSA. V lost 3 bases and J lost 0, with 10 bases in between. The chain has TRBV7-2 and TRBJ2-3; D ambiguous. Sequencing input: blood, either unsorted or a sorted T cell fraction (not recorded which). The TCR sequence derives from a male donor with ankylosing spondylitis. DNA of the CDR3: TGTGCCAGCAGCTTTTCAGCTCCTAGCACAGATACGCAGTATTTT. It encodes CASSFSAPSTDTQYF. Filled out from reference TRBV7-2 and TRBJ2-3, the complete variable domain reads GAGVSQSPSNKVTEKGKDVELRCDPISGHTALYWYRQSLGQGLEFLIYFQGNSAPDKSGLPSDRFSAERTGGSVSTLTIQRTQQEDSAVYLCASSFSAPSTDTQYFGPGTRLTVL.